The 8 T cell receptor beta chains listed next were all sequenced from one sample in a study of response to subunit inactivated influenza vaccine. Via MiXCR, TCRdb re-called the RT-PCR reads, giving one row per CDR3 protein. The data hold around 190,000 distinct CDR3 sequences, with around 9% observed a single time. The source was non-naive T cells sorted from PBMCs, collected on the day of vaccination. These receptors all stem from a man between 45 and 60 years old who received an inactivated influenza vaccine.

This clonotype showed up just a few times. The chain links TRBV28 to TRBJ2-1; no clear D. This CDR3 has 15 residues. V was pared by 4 bases and J by 8 bases, with 18 bases between. Germline V lookup: CDR1 MDHEN, CDR2 SYDVKM. The CDR3, as DNA: TGTGCCAGCAGTTCCGACGCTACCGACATAGATGAGCAGTTCTTC. Protein sequence: CASSSDATDIDEQFF.

In this sample, this clonotype turned up a few times. V and J are TRBV6-1 and TRBJ1-5; TRBD1 aligns across 8 bases. CDR3 length equals 15 residues. The germline CDR1 and CDR2 sequences are MNHNS and SASEGT. The V gene end was trimmed by 1 base and the J gene end by 7 bases; junction bases not matched to a gene: 6. This chain's CDR3 is CASSEVDRGSQPQHF. The CDR3 DNA reads TGTGCCAGCAGTGAAGTAGACAGGGGTTCCCAGCCCCAGCATTTT.

The chain is built from TRBV28 and TRBJ1-2, with D perhaps matching TRBD1 (6 bases). The CDR3 loop spans 14 amino acids. Germline V CDR1 and CDR2: MDHEN, SYDVKM. V lost 2 bases and J 7 bases, leaving 14 bases between the germline ends. In nucleotides, the CDR3 is TGTGCCAGCAGTTTAAGCGGGGGGGCACGTGGCTACACCTTC. Amino acid sequence: CASSLSGGARGYTF.

The gene calls are TRBV18 and TRBJ1-1; D perhaps matches TRBD1 (5 bases). The CDR3 length is 14 residues. V lost 3 bases, J lost 6 bases, and 14 bases lay in between. Germline assignment: CDR1 KGHSH and CDR2 LQKENI. The CDR3 here is CASSPGTGSSEAFF. CDR3 nucleotides: TGTGCCAGCTCACCTGGGACGGGGAGCTCTGAAGCTTTCTTT.

This clonotype has at least ten counts. V usage is TRBV10-3 and J usage is TRBJ2-7, with 7 bases fitting TRBD1. V trimming: 4 bases; J trimming: 3 bases; junction bases outside the gene matches: 6. In germline, CDR1 is ENHRY, CDR2 SYGVKD. This CDR3 contains 14 residues. CDR3: CAISGDSAGYEQYF. Written as DNA, the CDR3 is TGTGCCATCAGTGGGGACAGTGCAGGCTACGAGCAGTACTTC.

This clonotype occurred a few times. The CDR3 loop reads CASSENLRGSTDTQYF. The CDR3, as DNA: TGTGCCAGCAGTGAAAATCTGCGGGGTAGCACAGATACGCAGTATTTT. The rearrangement links TRBV25-1 to TRBJ2-3; tentatively, D is TRBD2 (6 bases). Between the trimmed V and J ends, which lost 2 bases and 0 bases, there was a span of 12 bases. Germline CDR1 is MGHDK and CDR2 is SYGVNS. The CDR3 extends over 16 amino acids.

This clonotype has only one observation. The chain couples TRBV7-9 to TRBJ2-7; maybe TRBD2 (5 bases). The CDR3 has 13 amino acids. CDR1 and CDR2 (germline): SEHNR, FQNEAQ (reference sequence). With 3 bases removed from V and 7 bases from J, the gap between germline ends came to 13 bases. The CDR3 loop is CASSFGRAEEQYF. DNA for the CDR3: TGTGCCAGCAGCTTTGGGCGGGCCGAGGAGCAGTACTTC.

CDR3 DNA: TGTGCCACCGGTGGCCGCGGGGGGGCCCGGGAGACCCAGTACTTC. Its protein is CATGGRGGARETQYF. The chain employs TRBV10-3 and TRBJ2-5, with TRBD2 identical over 9 bases. Germline assignment: CDR1 ENHRY and CDR2 SYGVKD. This CDR3 has 15 residues. V lost 10 bases, J lost 5 bases, and 14 bases stayed unmatched.